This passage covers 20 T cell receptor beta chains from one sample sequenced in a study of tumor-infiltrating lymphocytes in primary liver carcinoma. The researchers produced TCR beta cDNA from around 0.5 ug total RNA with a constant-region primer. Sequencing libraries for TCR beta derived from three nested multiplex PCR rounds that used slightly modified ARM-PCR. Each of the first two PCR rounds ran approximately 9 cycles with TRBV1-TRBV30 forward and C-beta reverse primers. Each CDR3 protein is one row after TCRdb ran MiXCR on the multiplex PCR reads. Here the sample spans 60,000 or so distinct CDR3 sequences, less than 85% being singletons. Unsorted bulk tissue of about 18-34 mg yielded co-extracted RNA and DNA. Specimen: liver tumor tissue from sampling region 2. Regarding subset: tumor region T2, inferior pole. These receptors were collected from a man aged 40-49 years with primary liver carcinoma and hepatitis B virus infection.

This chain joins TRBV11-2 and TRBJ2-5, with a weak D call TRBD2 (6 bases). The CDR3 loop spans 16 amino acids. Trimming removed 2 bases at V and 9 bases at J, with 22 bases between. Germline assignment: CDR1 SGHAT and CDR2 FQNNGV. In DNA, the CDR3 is TGTGCCAGCAGCTTAACAGAAGGGGTCTCGGGGGAGGCCCAGTACTTC. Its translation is CASSLTEGVSGEAQYF.

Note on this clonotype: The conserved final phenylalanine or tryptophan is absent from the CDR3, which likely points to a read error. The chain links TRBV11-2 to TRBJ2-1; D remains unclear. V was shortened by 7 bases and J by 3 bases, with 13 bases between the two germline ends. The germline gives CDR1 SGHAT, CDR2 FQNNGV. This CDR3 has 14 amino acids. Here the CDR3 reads CASTFKWSYNEQFL. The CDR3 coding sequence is TGTGCCAGCACCTTTAAGTGGAGCTACAATGAGCAGTTCTTA.

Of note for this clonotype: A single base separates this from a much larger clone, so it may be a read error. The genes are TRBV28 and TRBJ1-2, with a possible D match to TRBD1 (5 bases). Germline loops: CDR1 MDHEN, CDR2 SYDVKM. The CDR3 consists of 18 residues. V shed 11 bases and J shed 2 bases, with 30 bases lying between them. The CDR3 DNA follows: TGTGCCGGCAACACTCGTTGGGGGGGGGTGTCGGGGAACTATGGCTACACCTTC. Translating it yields CAGNTRWGGVSGNYGYTF.

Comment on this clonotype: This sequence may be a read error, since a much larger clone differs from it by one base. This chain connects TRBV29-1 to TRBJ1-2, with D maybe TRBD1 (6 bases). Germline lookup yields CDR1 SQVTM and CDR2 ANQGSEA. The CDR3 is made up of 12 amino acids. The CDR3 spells CGVEQGRMGYTF. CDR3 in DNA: TGCGGCGTGGAACAGGGACGGATGGGCTACACCTTC.

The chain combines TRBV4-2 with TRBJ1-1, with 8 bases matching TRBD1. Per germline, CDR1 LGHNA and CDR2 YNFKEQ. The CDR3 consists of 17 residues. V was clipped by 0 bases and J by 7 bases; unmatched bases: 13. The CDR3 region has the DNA TGTGCCAGCAGCCAAGAATACGGACAGGGTTTTTGGTATGAAGCTTTCTTT. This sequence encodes CASSQEYGQGFWYEAFF.

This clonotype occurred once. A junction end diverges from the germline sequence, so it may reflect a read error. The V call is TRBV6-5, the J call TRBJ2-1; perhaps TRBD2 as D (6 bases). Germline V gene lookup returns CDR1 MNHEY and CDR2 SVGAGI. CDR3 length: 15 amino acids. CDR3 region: CASSYVAGRWNEQLF. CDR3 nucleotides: TGTGCCAGCAGTTATGTCGCAGGGAGGTGGAATGAACAGCTCTTC.

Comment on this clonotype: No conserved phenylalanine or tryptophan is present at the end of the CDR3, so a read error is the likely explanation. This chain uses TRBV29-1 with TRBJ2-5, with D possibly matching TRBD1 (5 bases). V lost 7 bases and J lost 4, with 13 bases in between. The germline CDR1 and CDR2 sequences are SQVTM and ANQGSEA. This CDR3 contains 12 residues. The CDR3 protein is CSGMDNGETQYL. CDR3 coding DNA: TGCAGCGGTATGGACAATGGAGAGACCCAGTACTTG.

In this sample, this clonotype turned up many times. The CDR3 DNA follows: TGTGCCAGCAGGGAACCCGGACGGGTGAACACTGAAGCTTTCTTT. Protein product: CASREPGRVNTEAFF. The chain recombines TRBV6-1 with TRBJ1-1, with unresolved D. Germline V gene lookup returns CDR1 MNHNS and CDR2 SASEGT. The CDR3 is made up of 15 amino acids. The germline V and J ends were trimmed by 6 bases and 0 bases, with 14 bases remaining between them.

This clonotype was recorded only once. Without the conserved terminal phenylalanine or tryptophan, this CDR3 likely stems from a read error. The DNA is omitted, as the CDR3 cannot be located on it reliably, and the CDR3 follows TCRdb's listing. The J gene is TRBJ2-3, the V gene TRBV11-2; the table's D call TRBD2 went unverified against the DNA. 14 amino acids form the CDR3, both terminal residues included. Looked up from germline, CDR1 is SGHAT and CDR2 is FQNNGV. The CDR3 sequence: CASNFGGLSEKSTI.

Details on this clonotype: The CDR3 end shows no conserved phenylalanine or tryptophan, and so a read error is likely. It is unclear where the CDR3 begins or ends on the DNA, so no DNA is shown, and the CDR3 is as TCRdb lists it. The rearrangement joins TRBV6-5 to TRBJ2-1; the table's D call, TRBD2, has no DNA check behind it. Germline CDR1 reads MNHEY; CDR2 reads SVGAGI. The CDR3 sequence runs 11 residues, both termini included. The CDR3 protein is CAIGRGTSEFI.

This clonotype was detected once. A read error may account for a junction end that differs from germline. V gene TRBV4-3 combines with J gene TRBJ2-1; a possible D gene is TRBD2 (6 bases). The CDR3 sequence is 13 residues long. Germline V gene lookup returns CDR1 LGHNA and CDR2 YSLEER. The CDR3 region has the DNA TGCGCTAGCAGCCAAGGGTCTACCGGGAGTGTGTTCTTC. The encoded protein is CASSQGSTGSVFF.

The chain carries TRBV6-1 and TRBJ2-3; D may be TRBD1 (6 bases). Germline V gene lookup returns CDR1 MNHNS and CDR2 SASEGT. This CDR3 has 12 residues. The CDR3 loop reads CTAGELTDTQYF. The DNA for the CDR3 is TGTACAGCAGGGGAGCTCACAGATACGCAGTATTTT.

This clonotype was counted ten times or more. The CDR3 spells CSVERGYGYTF. The CDR3 bases are TGCAGCGTTGAAAGAGGATATGGCTACACCTTC. This sequence joins TRBV29-1 and TRBJ1-2; no definite D call. V lost 2 bases and J 5 bases, leaving 6 bases between the germline ends. Germline assignment: CDR1 SQVTM and CDR2 ANQGSEA. This CDR3 is 11 amino acids long.

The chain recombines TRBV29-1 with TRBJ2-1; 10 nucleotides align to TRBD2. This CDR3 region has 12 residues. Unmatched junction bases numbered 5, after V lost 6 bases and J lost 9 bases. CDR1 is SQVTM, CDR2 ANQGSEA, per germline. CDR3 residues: CSVPSGRLEQFF. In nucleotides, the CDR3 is TGCAGCGTCCCTAGCGGGAGACTTGAGCAGTTCTTC.

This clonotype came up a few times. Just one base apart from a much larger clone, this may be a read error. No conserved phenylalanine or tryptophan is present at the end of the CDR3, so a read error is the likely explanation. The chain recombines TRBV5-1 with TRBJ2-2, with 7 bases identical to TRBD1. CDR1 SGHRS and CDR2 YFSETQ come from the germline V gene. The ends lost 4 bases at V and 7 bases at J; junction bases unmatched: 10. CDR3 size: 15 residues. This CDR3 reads CASSPENRGHGELFL. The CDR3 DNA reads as TGCGCCAGCAGCCCAGAGAACAGGGGTCACGGGGAGCTGTTTCTT.

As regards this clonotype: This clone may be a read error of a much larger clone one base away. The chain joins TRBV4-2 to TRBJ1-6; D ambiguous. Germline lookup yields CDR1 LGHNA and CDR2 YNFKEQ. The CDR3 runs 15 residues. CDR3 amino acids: CVSSQAGVKDSSLHF. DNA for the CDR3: TGTGTCAGCAGCCAAGCTGGGGTGAAGGATTCATCCCTCCACTTT.

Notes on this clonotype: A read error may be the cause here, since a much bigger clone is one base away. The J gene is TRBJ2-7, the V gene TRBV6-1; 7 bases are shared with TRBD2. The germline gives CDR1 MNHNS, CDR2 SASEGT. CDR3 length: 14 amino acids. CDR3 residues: CTSKAGRGITKEYF. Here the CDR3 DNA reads TGTACCAGCAAAGCGGGACGGGGAATAACCAAGGAGTACTTC.

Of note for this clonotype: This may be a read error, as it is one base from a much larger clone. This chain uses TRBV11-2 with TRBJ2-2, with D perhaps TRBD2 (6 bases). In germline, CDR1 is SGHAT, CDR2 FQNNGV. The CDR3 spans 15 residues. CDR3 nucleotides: TGTGCCAGCAGCCCTCCGCAAGGACCGACCGGGGGGCTGTTTTTT. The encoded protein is CASSPPQGPTGGLFF.

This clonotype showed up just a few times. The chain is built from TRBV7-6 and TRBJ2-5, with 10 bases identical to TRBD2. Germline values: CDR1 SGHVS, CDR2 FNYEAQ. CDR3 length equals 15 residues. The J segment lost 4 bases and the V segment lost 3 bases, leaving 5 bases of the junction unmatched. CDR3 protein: CASSLPGLATETQYF. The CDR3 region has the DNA TGTGCCAGCAGCTTGCCGGGACTAGCGACAGAGACCCAGTACTTC. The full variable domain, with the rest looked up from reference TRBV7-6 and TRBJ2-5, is GAGVSQSPRYKVTKRGQDVALRCDPISGHVSLYWYRQALGQGPEFLTYFNYEAQQDKSGLPNDRFSAERPEGSISTLTIQRTEQRDSAMYRCASSLPGLATETQYFGPGTRLLVL.

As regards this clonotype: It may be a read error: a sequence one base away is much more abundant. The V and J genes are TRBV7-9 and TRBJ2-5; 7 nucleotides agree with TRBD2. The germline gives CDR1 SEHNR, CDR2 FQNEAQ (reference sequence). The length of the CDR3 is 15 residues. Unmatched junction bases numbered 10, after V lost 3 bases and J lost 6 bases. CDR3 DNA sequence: TGTGCCAGCAGCTTTATCGCGGGAGAGCGGAAGACCCAGTACTTC. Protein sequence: CASSFIAGERKTQYF.